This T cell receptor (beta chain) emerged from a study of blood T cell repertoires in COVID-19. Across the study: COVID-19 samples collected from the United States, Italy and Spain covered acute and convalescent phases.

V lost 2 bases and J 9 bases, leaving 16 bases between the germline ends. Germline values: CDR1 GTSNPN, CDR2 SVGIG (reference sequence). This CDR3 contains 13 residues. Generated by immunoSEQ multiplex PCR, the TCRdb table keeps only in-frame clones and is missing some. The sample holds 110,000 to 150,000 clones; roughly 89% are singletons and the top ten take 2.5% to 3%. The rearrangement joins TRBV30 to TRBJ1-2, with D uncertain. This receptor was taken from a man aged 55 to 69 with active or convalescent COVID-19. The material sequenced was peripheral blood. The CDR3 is CAWSQDPRRSYTF. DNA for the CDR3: TGTGCCTGGAGTCAGGACCCGAGGAGGAGCTACACCTTC. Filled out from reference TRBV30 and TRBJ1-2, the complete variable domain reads SQTIHQWPATLVQPVGSPLSLECTVEGTSNPNLYWYRQAAGRGLQLLFYSVGIGQISSEVPQNLSASRPQDRQFILSSKKLLLSDSGFYLCAWSQDPRRSYTFGSGTRLTVV.